This T cell receptor (beta chain) was recorded in a study of Graves' ophthalmopathy and Graves' hyperthyroidism. There are many counts of this clonotype. Antigen unknown. The authors amplified TCR beta CDR3 regions from RNA transcripts. Second-round multiplex PCR came after a first-round RT-PCR that employed HTBI primers. TCRdb re-derived calls from the multiplex PCR reads in MiXCR, one entry per CDR3 protein. The table has under 250,000 distinct CDR3 sequences, just under 30% seen once. The study enrolled ophthalmopathy donors with moderate-to-severe activity, CAS ≥3, NOSPECS ≥4 and duration under 3 months. If patients had other autoimmune diseases, uncontrolled infections, pregnancy or lactation, they were excluded. Findings of the study overall: Separation of ophthalmopathy from stable hyperthyroidism was achieved by a 13-signature model, at roughly 90% sensitivity and just over 80% specificity. The study's model predicted ophthalmopathy progression at about 68% sensitivity and 72.22% specificity.

Looked up from germline, CDR1 is MNHNS and CDR2 is SASEGT. The CDR3 loop spans 12 amino acids. The V and J ends lost 5 bases and 7 bases respectively, with 11 bases between them. This receptor was identified in a man in his fifties or sixties with Graves' ophthalmopathy. J is TRBJ1-1 and V is TRBV6-1; D perhaps matches TRBD1 (5 bases). Sequencing was performed on peripheral blood. CDR3 sequence reads: CASSKGTGEAFF. The CDR3 coding sequence is TGTGCCAGCAGTAAAGGGACGGGTGAAGCTTTCTTT.